The entry below gives a single T cell receptor (beta chain) sequence along with its context. CDR1 and CDR2 (germline): MNHEY, SVGAGI. This CDR3 has 17 amino acids. The junction had 8 bases not matched to a gene; V was cut back by 4 bases and J by 2 bases. The source of the sample is a study of T cells in Graves' hyperthyroidism and ophthalmopathy. Researchers amplified the TCR beta CDR3 regions from RNA transcripts. HTBI primers were the set used in a first-round RT-PCR of the TCR CDR3. TCRdb passed the multiplex PCR reads through MiXCR, listing each CDR3 protein once. The data show almost 500,000 distinct CDR3 sequences, approximately 22% seen once.

V and J are TRBV6-5 and TRBJ2-2; the match to TRBD2 covers 9 bases. The TCR originated in a woman in her 70s with Graves' ophthalmopathy. Source material: blood. The CDR3 region has the DNA TGTGCCAGCAGTTCCCTGACTAGCGGAGAAAACACCGGGGAGCTGTTTTTT. Its translation: CASSSLTSGENTGELFF.